This T cell receptor (beta chain) was recorded in a study of shared clonotypes between healthy human individuals. Points from the study as a whole: Depth of sequencing was expected to influence donor clonotype sharing. The represented genetic and exposure-history diversity was limited by the small number of donors.

A note on this clone: Its antigen is unknown.

TCRdb keeps only in-frame clones here, not all; method: immunoSEQ multiplex PCR. The data show 80,000 to 100,000 clones, 68% seen once. V was trimmed by 0 bases and J by 4 bases, leaving 5 bases between them. This CDR3 is built from 13 residues. CDR1 SGHRS and CDR2 YFSETQ come from the germline V gene. Sequencing was carried out using memory CD8+ T cells sorted from blood. Subset: CD45RO+ cells pooled with CCR7-negative TemRA cells. V and J are TRBV5-1 and TRBJ2-1; D not resolved. This clonotype was obtained from a man younger than 45 in good health. For the CDR3, the DNA is TGCGCCAGCAGCTTGGCCATGTACAATGAGCAGTTCTTC. It is translated as CASSLAMYNEQFF.